This T cell receptor (beta chain) was profiled in a study of human T cells and chemical hapten exposure. Findings and caveats of the study: Expanded TCRs produced significantly more large CDR3 similarity clusters than controls did.

Points on this clonotype: Antigen specificity is unknown.

TCRdb ran MiXCR on the RACE reads and lists one entry per CDR3 protein. The table lists 85,000 to 100,000 distinct CDR3 sequences, around 10% of them singletons. Regarding time point: patch test 2, 6 weeks after DPC sensitization. Regarding treatment: therapeutic diphenylcyclopropenone sensitization with weekly scalp DPC. The sample was whole blood, taken in connection with sensitization to the hapten diphenylcyclopropenone (DPC). This receptor was obtained from a man aged 35 to 55 with alopecia areata. Some clones in this sample may be carry-over from other donors' samples.

The CDR3 loop is CASSPPGPDTQYF. CDR3 coding DNA: TGTGCCAGCAGTCCGCCCGGACCCGATACGCAGTATTTT. The chain is built from TRBV12-3 or TRBV12-4 and TRBJ2-3; D unclear. This CDR3 spans 13 amino acids. Deletions cut 5 bases from V and 6 bases from J, with 12 bases between.